Listed below are T cell receptor beta chains from one sample, sequenced in a study of cytomegalovirus exposure and HLA in healthy donors. Sequencing was performed with immunoSEQ multiplex PCR; in TCRdb, only in-frame clones are kept and a portion is missing. Of around 120,000 clones listed, roughly 71% are singletons. Sequencing was carried out using PBMCs. The receptors come from a man between 35 and 55 years old in good health and CMV-seropositive. The CDR3 runs from the conserved cysteine through the conserved F or W.

V	length	J	CDR3
TRBV7-2	15	TRBJ2-3	CASSPTSGREDTQYF
TRBV5-4	14	TRBJ2-3	CASSERGYTDTQYF
TRBV9	13	TRBJ2-7	CASSVAPTYEQYF
TRBV6-1	13	TRBJ2-7	CASTYLAAYEQYF
TRBV28	15	NA	CASSLNLAGGYEQYF
TRBV4-1	15	TRBJ2-7	CASSPWTGGKYEQYF
TRBV30	12	TRBJ2-7	CAWGQDSYEQYF
TRBV7-3	15	TRBJ2-1	CASSASGGTYNGQFF
TRBV9	15	TRBJ2-1	CASSVGASGSNEQFF
TRBV30	15	TRBJ1-1	CAWVTNRQTNTEAFF
TRBV5-3	17	TRBJ1-3	CARSQRRQAISGNTIYF
TRBV7-8	15	TRBJ1-5	CASSSRQGVHQPQHF
TRBV5-1	14	TRBJ2-3	CASSPIPGADTQYF
TRBV6-5	15	TRBJ1-1	CASSTGILMNTEAFF
TRBV9	18	TRBJ2-1	CASSVELVLGQGNNEQFF
TRBV29-1	13	TRBJ1-5	CSVNTGAGQPQHF
TRBV5-6	14	TRBJ1-2	CASSARTGRHGYTF
TRBV7-9	14	TRBJ1-1	CASSLTGTDTEAFF
TRBV5-1	19	TRBJ2-1	CASSLEVSGRAFSYNEQFF
TRBV6-5	15	TRBJ2-7	CASSYTSGRAYEQYF
TRBV30	13	TRBJ1-1	CAWSLGANTEAFF
TRBV19	15	TRBJ2-3	CASSQGTASTDTQYF
TRBV9	16	TRBJ2-4	CASSRLGGGRMDIQYF
TRBV10-3	15	TRBJ2-2	CAISAGQRIAGELFF
TRBV7-9	14	TRBJ2-1	CASSFGTRNNEQFF
TRBV4-3	15	TRBJ2-7	CASSQDKQGAYEQYF
TRBV25-1	15	TRBJ2-5	CASSLAGGRGETQYF
TRBV18	16	TRBJ1-2	CASSPLVDRANYGYTF
TRBV7-9	15	TRBJ1-2	CASTPYSGEDYGYTF
TRBV18	15	TRBJ2-1	CASSPPSGSDNEQFF
TRBV28	13	TRBJ1-2	CASSPPYSGGYTF
TRBV30	13	TRBJ1-4	CALNRDPNEKLFF
TRBV5-1	15	TRBJ2-3	CASSLTTGQGDTQYF
TRBV19	12	TRBJ2-7	CASSTSGSEQYF
TRBV28	16	TRBJ1-5	CASSSGGTGRNQPQHF
TRBV10-3	15	TRBJ1-2	CAISGEHTGGYGYTF
TRBV6-1	12	TRBJ1-2	CASSLSDYGYTF
TRBV20-1	11	TRBJ1-1	CSADRGMRAFF
TRBV4-1	17	TRBJ1-3	CASSQEEGAMYGNTIYF
TRBV6-5	16	TRBJ1-3	CASSYSKDSSGNTIYF
TRBV5-4	15	TRBJ2-5	CASSSTTAPQETQYF